This T cell receptor (beta chain) is from a study of monozygotic twins with inflammatory bowel disease. Looked up from germline, CDR1 is DFQATT and CDR2 is SNEGSKA (reference sequence). The CDR3 sequence is 18 residues long. The authors drew around 2.6 ml of blood from each donor. UMIs with a 6-nucleotide sample barcode were added by template switching. No DNA is given; TCRdb re-called the 5' RACE reads and lists each CDR3 protein once. This sample contains 110,000 to 150,000 distinct CDR3 sequences. The source of this sequence is a human donor with ulcerative colitis or Crohn's disease, or a healthy co-twin of an affected twin (not recorded which). The material sequenced was blood. The rearrangement links TRBV20-1 to TRBJ1-5; TCRdb reports TRBD1, a call that lacks DNA to check it against. CDR3 loop: CSARAKGHFSLSNQPQHF.